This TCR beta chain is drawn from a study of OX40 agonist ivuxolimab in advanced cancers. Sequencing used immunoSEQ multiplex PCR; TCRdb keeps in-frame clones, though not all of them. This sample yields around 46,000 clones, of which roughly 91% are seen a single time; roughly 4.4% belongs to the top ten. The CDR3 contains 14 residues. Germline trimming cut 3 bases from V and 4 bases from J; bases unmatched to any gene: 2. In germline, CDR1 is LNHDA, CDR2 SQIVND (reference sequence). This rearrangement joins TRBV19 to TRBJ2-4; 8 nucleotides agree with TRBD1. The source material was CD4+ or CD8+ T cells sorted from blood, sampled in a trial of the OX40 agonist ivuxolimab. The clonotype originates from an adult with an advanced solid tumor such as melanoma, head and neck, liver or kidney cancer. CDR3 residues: CASSIRTGKNIQYF. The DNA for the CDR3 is TGTGCCAGTAGTATTAGGACAGGGAAAAACATTCAGTACTTC.